The entry below describes one T cell receptor (beta chain). No antigen is known for it. Base qualities are not recorded, but no much larger clone differs from it by a single base. Including the terminal cysteine and phenylalanine, the CDR3 comprises 13 residues. This entry keeps only the CDR3 DNA: 39 bases, framed from base 1. The germline V gene encodes CDR1 KGHSH and CDR2 LQKENI. V was cut back by 5 bases and J by 6 bases, leaving a gap of 11 bases between them. These data come from a study of OX40 agonist ivuxolimab in advanced cancers. Context from the whole study: The costimulatory receptor OX40 (CD134) was targeted by ivuxolimab, a fully human IgG2 agonistic monoclonal antibody. Peripheral TCRbeta sequencing aimed to test whether ivuxolimab altered TCR sequence diversity and caused clonal T-cell expansion. In the dose-escalation cohort, approximately 80% of patients were male, and the mean age was roughly 56 years with a range of roughly 20 to 80. Intravenous ivuxolimab was administered to patients every 2 weeks at six dose levels: 0.01, 0.1, 0.3, 1.5, 3 and 10 mg/kg. Partial responses occurred in three dose-escalation patients, of whom one had hepatocellular carcinoma and two had cutaneous melanoma. Patients were allowed to have had prior anti-PD-1, anti-PD-L1 or anti-CTLA-4 therapy, and approximately 43% of the dose-escalation patients had previously received checkpoint inhibitors. Among the approximately 54 dose-escalation patients, 19 had hepatocellular carcinoma, about 15 melanoma, 9 renal cell carcinoma and 9 head and neck cancer. The monotherapy dose-escalation portion (N of about 52 patients) of the phase I ivuxolimab trial is reported in the paper. The investigation overall reported the following: At doses from 0.1 to 3.0 mg/kg, clonal expansion was seen in both CD4+ and CD8+ blood T cells between baseline and week 6. After ivuxolimab, CD8+ T cells had more expanded clones than CD4+ T cells on average. Partial responders in the 0.1-3.0 mg/kg groups had among the lowest normalized peripheral clonal expansion, especially among CD8+ T cells. The antigen specificity of the peripheral T cells that underwent clonal expansion was not determined. Low levels of normalized T-cell clonal expansion were also seen in some patients who did not respond.

The trial excluded patients who had a history of autoimmune disease or were on systemic immunosuppression. In every dose cohort, peripheral blood was drawn for TCR sequencing at baseline, cycle 4 day 1, and cycle 7 day 1. Samples came from an open-label, multicenter, first-in-human phase I dose-escalation trial of ivuxolimab. Adults with locally advanced or metastatic melanoma, renal cell carcinoma, hepatocellular carcinoma or head and neck squamous cell carcinoma were enrolled in the trial. Before TCR sequencing, CD4+ and CD8+ T cells were separately sorted from peripheral blood. Genomic DNA was isolated from the sorted cells so that the TCRbeta CDR3 region could be sequenced. The immunoSEQ Assay was used for sequencing of TCRbeta CDR3 regions. Entries here come from immuneACCESS through TCRdb and include only in-frame sequences with V and J called. Some clones fail to appear in such tables; in the studies checked, an unresolved V gene covers under half of the shortfall, and the cause of the remainder is unknown. For this sample there are tens of thousands of clones; around 85% appear just once. The leading ten clones occupy 5% of the sample.

This receptor was taken from an adult with an advanced solid tumor such as melanoma, head and neck, liver or kidney cancer. In this chain, TRBV18 is recombined with TRBJ2-1, and possibly TRBD2, on 5 matching bases. The sequencing used CD4+ or CD8+ T cells sorted from blood, collected in a trial of the OX40 agonist ivuxolimab. The CDR3 sequence is CASSSREGNEQFF. The sequence in DNA is TGTGCCAGCTCATCCCGAGAGGGCAATGAGCAGTTCTTC.